Listed below are T cell receptor beta chains from one sample, sequenced in a study of cytomegalovirus exposure and HLA in healthy donors. TCRdb keeps only in-frame clones here, not all; method: immunoSEQ multiplex PCR. The table records some 120,000 clones, around 80% of them present only once. Sequences were obtained from PBMCs. The receptors stem from a woman aged 18-29 years in good health and CMV-seropositive. Each CDR3 is given with its conserved first and last residue. D genes are given only for firm matches. Clone size is given for some rows only: seen once, a few or many times, or a class if the clone is expanded.

TRBJ2-7	.	.	TRBV5-4	TGTGCCAGCAGCTTGGGAAATACAGGGCGGGTCGAGCAGTACTTC	CASSLGNTGRVEQYF
TRBJ2-7	.	TRBD1	TRBV5-1	TGCGCCAGCAGCCCCGGGACAGATTTAGCCGAGCAGTACTTC	CASSPGTDLAEQYF
TRBJ1-5	.	.	TRBV2	TGTGCCAGCTCACGGGGGTCACATAGCAATCAGCCCCAGCATTTT	CASSRGSHSNQPQHF
TRBJ2-6	.	.	TRBV28	TGTGCCAGCAGTTTGGGCTCCGGGGCCAACGTCCTGACTTTC	CASSLGSGANVLTF
TRBJ2-7	.	TRBD2	TRBV7-3	TGTGCCAGCAGCCCCGGAGGCGGGAGCTCCTACGAGCAGTACTTC	CASSPGGGSSYEQYF
TRBJ2-1	.	TRBD2	TRBV7-2	TGTGCCAGCAGCTTTCCAGCGGGGGTATATGAGCAGTTCTTC	CASSFPAGVYEQFF
TRBJ2-2	.	.	TRBV29-1	TGCAGCGTTGAAGTCCAAAGGAGGGACGGGGAGCTGTTTTTT	CSVEVQRRDGELFF
TRBJ2-7	.	TRBD1	TRBV25-1	TGTGCCAGCAGTGGTCCGGGACAGGGGAACGAGCAGTACTTC	CASSGPGQGNEQYF
TRBJ2-2	.	TRBD1	TRBV5-4	TGTGCCAGCAGACCCGGGACAGGCAACACCGGGGAGCTGTTTTTT	CASRPGTGNTGELFF
TRBJ2-2	.	.	TRBV29-1	TGCAGCGCCAGAGGGGGCGGGGAGCTGTTTTTT	CSARGGGELFF
TRBJ2-1	.	.	TRBV5-1	TGCGCCAGCAGCTTGGACAGGGGAGGATACAATGAGCAGTTCTTC	CASSLDRGGYNEQFF
TRBJ2-5	.	TRBD2	TRBV5-4	TGTGCCAGCAGCTTTTATACTAGCGGGGGAGAGACCCAGTACTTC	CASSFYTSGGETQYF
TRBJ1-2	.	.	TRBV14	TGTGCCAGCAGCCAAGGATTCGAACAGGGCTACACCTTC	CASSQGFEQGYTF
TRBJ1-2	.	TRBD1	TRBV27	TGTGCCAGCAGTTTATCCACAGGGGTTGACTATGGCTACACCTTC	CASSLSTGVDYGYTF
TRBJ2-5	.	TRBD1	TRBV7-6	TGTGCCAGCAGCTTACAGGGGGCGGAGGAGACCCAGTACTTC	CASSLQGAEETQYF
TRBJ1-5	.	.	TRBV28	TGTGCCAGCAGTTTACCCAGTGATCAGCCCCAGCATTTT	CASSLPSDQPQHF
TRBJ1-4	.	.	TRBV5-1	TGCGCCAGCAGCCTAAAGTTCTCAAATGAAAAACTGTTTTTT	CASSLKFSNEKLFF
TRBJ2-2	.	TRBD1	TRBV7-8	TGTGCCAGCAGCTTAGAGGTCCAGGGGGTCGGGGAGCTGTTTTTT	CASSLEVQGVGELFF
TRBJ2-6	.	TRBD1	TRBV28	TGTGCCAGCAGTTTACGGCCAGGGGGCGCCTCTGGGGCCAACGTCCTGACTTTC	CASSLRPGGASGANVLTF
TRBJ1-4	.	.	TRBV28	TGTGCCAGCAGCGTTCCTGAAAAACTGTTTTTT	CASSVPEKLFF
TRBJ1-1	.	.	TRBV27	TGTGCCAGCAGTTTTCTCGGGGGGCGGGAGGGAGCTTTCTTT	CASSFLGGREGAFF
TRBJ1-6	.	.	TRBV5-5	TGTGCCAGCTGCGTCCTAGCCTCCTATAATTCACCCCTCCACTTT	CASCVLASYNSPLHF
TRBJ2-5	.	TRBD2	TRBV11-2	TGTGCCAGCAGCTCCAGCGGACTAGCGGGGGAGACCCAGTACTTC	CASSSSGLAGETQYF
TRBJ1-2	few	TRBD1	TRBV4-1	TGCGCCAGCAGCCACCCGGGACAGCCCTTTTATGGCTACACCTTC	CASSHPGQPFYGYTF
TRBJ1-1	.	.	TRBV2	TGTGCCAGCAGTGGAATGTTCCGAGGCACTGAAGCTTTCTTT	CASSGMFRGTEAFF
TRBJ2-5	.	TRBD1	TRBV7-6	TGTGCCAGCAGCGCTCTGAGAACAGGGGACGAGACCCAGTACTTC	CASSALRTGDETQYF
TRBJ2-3	once	.	TRBV7-3	TGTGCCAGCAGCCTGTCGGACTCCTCCACAGATACGCAGTATTTT	CASSLSDSSTDTQYF